This TCR beta chain was sequenced in a study of blood T cell repertoires in COVID-19. Libraries were prepared by immunoSEQ multiplex PCR; TCRdb keeps only in-frame clonotypes and omits some of them. The sample shows tens of thousands of clones, around 85% of them seen only once. This CDR3 region has 14 residues. The V gene's germline CDR1 is MDHEN and CDR2 SYDVKM. J was trimmed by 7 bases and V by 2 bases; bases with no gene match: 5. This chain joins TRBV28 and TRBJ1-2; 9 bases agree with TRBD1. Source material: peripheral blood. The receptor was isolated from a human donor with acute or convalescent COVID-19. The donor label of this sample is uncertain. In nucleotides, the CDR3 is TGTGCCAGCAGTTTAGGGGACAGGGTAGCTGGCTACACCTTC. It codes for CASSLGDRVAGYTF.